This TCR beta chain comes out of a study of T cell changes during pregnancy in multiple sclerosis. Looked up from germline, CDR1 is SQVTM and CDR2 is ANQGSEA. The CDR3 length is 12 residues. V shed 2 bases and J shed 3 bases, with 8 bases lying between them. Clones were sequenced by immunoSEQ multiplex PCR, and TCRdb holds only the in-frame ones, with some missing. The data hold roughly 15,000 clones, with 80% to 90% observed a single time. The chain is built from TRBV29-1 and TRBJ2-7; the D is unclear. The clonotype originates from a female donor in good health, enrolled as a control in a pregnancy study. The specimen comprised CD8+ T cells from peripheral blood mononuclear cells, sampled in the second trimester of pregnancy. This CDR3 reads CSVESSGYEQYF. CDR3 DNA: TGCAGCGTTGAATCGTCCGGCTACGAGCAGTACTTC.